These 13 T cell receptor beta chains were sequenced from one sample in a study of vaccination and CD4 T cells after COVID-19 (dated by TCRdb to between 2020 and 2023). The sample's treatment or condition label, in plain terms: approximately nine-day PBMC culture with coronavirus spike peptide pools or control peptides (ViraFEST assay). Libraries were made using PCR. The sample was run on an Illumina iSeq 100. TCR sequencing of DNA from cultured CD4+ T cells used the Oncomine TCR Beta short-read assay at the Johns Hopkins FTIC core. The public reads were run again by TCRdb, first through fastp at Q25 and then through MiXCR, and only productive beta chains were kept. Merged by CDR3 protein, the rows form single entries marked with the most common genes and DNA. This sample has around 13,000 distinct CDR3 sequences in its table, and 27% of those were observed once. The ten top clones hold under 35% of the sample.

No cognate antigen is known for these TCRs. This sample comprised CD4+ T cells from blood, cultured in vitro, obtained before SARS-CoV-2 vaccination. The receptors shown here come from a human donor who received a COVID-19 vaccine.

The chain combines TRBV6-5 with TRBJ2-5; possibly TRBD2 for D (7 bases). The CDR3 is 14 residues long. The germline V and J ends were trimmed by 2 bases and 6 bases, with 13 bases remaining between them. The V gene's germline CDR1 is MNHEY and CDR2 SVGAGI. Here the CDR3 reads CASSYGGATKTQYF. CDR3 bases: TGTGCCAGCAGTTACGGGGGGGCCACAAAGACCCAGTACTTC.

This chain connects TRBV24-1 to TRBJ1-2; D gene uncertain. The CDR3 has 13 amino acids. Trimming cost V 9 bases and J 0 bases, with 10 bases left between them. Germline V gives CDR1 KGHDR, CDR2 SFDVKD. In nucleotides, the CDR3 is TGTGCCACCCAATGGGGTCCTAACTATGGCTACACCTTC. Amino acids: CATQWGPNYGYTF.

This clonotype was seen a handful of times. As DNA, the CDR3 is TGTGCCAGCAGGGAGGGACATTTCGGCACCGGGGAGCTGTTTTTT. The encoded protein is CASREGHFGTGELFF. The chain recombines TRBV12-3 or TRBV12-4 with TRBJ2-2; either TRBD1 or TRBD2 may fit D (6 bases each). V lost 6 bases and J lost 4, with 15 bases in between. The CDR3 runs 15 residues.

The V gene is TRBV6-7, the J gene TRBJ2-6; D is uncertain. TRBV6-7 is noted as an ORF with a role that remains uncertain. The CDR3 spans 14 residues. V gave up 5 bases and J gave up 1 base, with 6 bases separating them. CDR3 region: CASSQVSGANVLTF. The CDR3 DNA reads TGTGCCAGCAGTCAGGTGTCTGGGGCCAACGTCCTGACTTTC.

This rearrangement joins TRBV29-1 to TRBJ1-2; tentative D call: TRBD1 (5 bases). Trimming removed 1 base from V and 6 bases from J, with 9 bases in between. CDR3 size: 12 residues. The germline V gene encodes CDR1 SQVTM and CDR2 ANQGSEA. Written as DNA, the CDR3 is TGCAGCGTTGAAGGTGGAGGGGATGGCTACACCTTC. It translates to CSVEGGGDGYTF.

V usage is TRBV18 and J usage is TRBJ2-3; 9 bases match TRBD1. The CDR3 runs to 17 residues. Per germline, CDR1 KGHSH and CDR2 LQKENI. V lost 5 bases, J lost 3 bases, and 12 bases stayed unmatched. CDR3 residues: CASSAGQGGLLTDTQYF. The CDR3 DNA follows: TGTGCCAGCTCAGCGGGACAGGGTGGTTTGTTGACAGATACGCAGTATTTT.

In its sample, this clonotype was seen a few times. The gene calls are TRBV25-1 and TRBJ2-2; 7 bases match TRBD1. The CDR3 sequence is 15 residues long. Trimming took 4 bases from V and 3 from J; bases not matched to a gene: 5. CDR1 is MGHDK, CDR2 SYGVNS, per germline. CDR3: CASSGPGTDTGELFF. CDR3 coding DNA: TGTGCCAGCAGTGGTCCCGGGACAGACACCGGGGAGCTGTTTTTT. Full variable domain (outside the CDR3, taken from reference TRBV25-1 and TRBJ2-2): EADIYQTPRYLVIGTGKKITLECSQTMGHDKMYWYQQDPGMELHLIHYSYGVNSTEKGDLSSESTVSRIRTEHFPLTLESARPSHTSQYLCASSGPGTDTGELFFGEGSRLTVL.

Details on this clonotype: An end of the junction does not agree with germline; a read error may underlie this. The V call is TRBV6-1, the J call TRBJ2-3, with 7 nucleotides matching TRBD1. CDR1 and CDR2 from the germline V gene are MNHNS and SASEGT. This CDR3 comprises 16 residues. The CDR3 is CASSPGDSPTTDTQCF. The CDR3 DNA is TGTGCCAGCAGTCCCGGGGACAGCCCAACCACAGATACGCAGTGTTTT.

This clonotype has more than one count but fewer than ten. V is TRBV12-3 or TRBV12-4 and J is TRBJ1-1; TRBD1 is a possible D gene (5 bases). Trimming removed 7 bases at V and 6 bases at J, with 15 bases between. CDR3 length equals 13 residues. The CDR3 DNA sequence: TGTGCCAGCATCCAATCAGGGATCCCTGAAGCTTTCTTT. This gives the protein CASIQSGIPEAFF.

The chain employs TRBV2 and TRBJ1-5; possible D gene TRBD1, 5 bases. Germline loops: CDR1 SNHLY, CDR2 FYNNEI. The CDR3 is 16 amino acids. Between the trimmed V and J ends, which lost 2 bases and 0 bases, there was a span of 11 bases. The CDR3 sequence: CASSESGYHSNQPQHF. DNA of the CDR3: TGTGCCAGCAGTGAATCAGGGTACCATAGCAATCAGCCCCAGCATTTT.

This clonotype was seen only a few times. The V gene is TRBV7-9, the J gene TRBJ1-2; no definite D call. The CDR3 length is 14 residues. CDR1 is SEHNR and CDR2 is FQNEAQ in the germline V gene (reference sequence). Trimming cost V 3 bases and J 2 bases, with 10 bases left between them. CDR3 DNA sequence: TGTGCCAGCAGCTTGGGAGGAGCGAACTATGGCTACACCTTC. Encoded protein: CASSLGGANYGYTF.

This clonotype was counted only a few times. The chain links TRBV6-1 to TRBJ1-5, with D possibly TRBD1 on 6 matching bases. Germline CDR1 reads MNHNS; CDR2 reads SASEGT. V was cut by 2 bases and J by 5 bases, with 10 bases left in between. The CDR3 has 14 residues. CDR3 residues: CASSEYRADQPQHF. For the CDR3, the DNA is TGTGCCAGCAGTGAATACAGGGCCGATCAGCCCCAGCATTTT.

The chain carries TRBV5-1 and TRBJ2-7; TRBD1 is a possible D gene (7 bases). In germline, CDR1 is SGHRS, CDR2 YFSETQ. This CDR3 is 14 amino acids long. Trimming cost V 1 base and J 1 base, with 9 bases left between them. The CDR3 is CASSLSGGSYEQYF. The CDR3 coding sequence is TGCGCCAGCAGCTTGTCAGGGGGGTCCTACGAGCAGTACTTC.